This note documents a single T cell receptor beta chain sequence. Its antigen is unidentified. The data belong to a study of Tregs in tolerant kidney transplant recipients. Study overall: Sorting of CD4+CD25+CD127- cells followed approximately 3-day belatacept mixed lymphocyte reactions, sometimes with roughly five-day graft donor restimulation. Antibodies separated recipient from donor cells. Study observations and caveats: Expanding Tregs on activated donor B cells appeared to best identify donor-specific TCRbeta clones.

Germline CDR1 and CDR2: LNHDA and SQIVND (reference sequence). There are 14 residues in the CDR3. V lost 1 base and J lost 2, with 9 bases in between. Assay used: immunoSEQ multiplex PCR; TCRdb lists only in-frame clones, some missing. The sample consists of approximately 45,000 clones, around 95% of them appearing once. Input material: Tregs from blood cultured with allogeneic cells. The sequence derives from a human donor in good health. The chain employs TRBV19 and TRBJ2-7; D tentatively fits TRBD1 or TRBD2 (5 bases each). Written as DNA, the CDR3 is TGTGCCAGTAGTATAGGGCGAGGGGCCTACGAGCAGTACTTC. As protein: CASSIGRGAYEQYF.